Given below is one T cell receptor beta chain in context. The antigen remains unidentified. Sequencing was performed with immunoSEQ multiplex PCR; in TCRdb, only in-frame clones are kept and a portion is missing. The sample lists fewer than 85,000 clones, around 87% occurring once. This specimen belongs to a study of radiotherapy plus CTLA-4 blockade in lung cancer. Study summary: With around 30% of patients having disease control, objective responses were seen in about 17%. Points from the study as a whole: TCR clones of tumor origin grew in blood after radiotherapy plus ipilimumab. Best predicting response, reportedly, were early blood T cell clone dynamics, with interferon-beta.

The CDR3 spans 14 residues. Germline trimming cut 0 bases from V and 8 bases from J; bases unmatched to any gene: 3. Germline assignment: CDR1 SNHLY and CDR2 FYNNEI. The chain joins TRBV2 to TRBJ1-4; 7 bases match TRBD1. Material: peripheral blood, obtained from a patient treated with radiotherapy plus ipilimumab. The clonotype was recovered from a human donor with non-small cell lung cancer who had stable disease on radiotherapy plus ipilimumab. The CDR3 spells CASSEAGQREKLFF. CDR3 nucleotide sequence: TGTGCCAGCAGTGAAGCGGGACAGAGGGAAAAACTGTTTTTT. Looking up the rest from reference TRBV2 and TRBJ1-4 gives the full variable domain: EPEVTQTPSHQVTQMGQEVILRCVPISNHLYFYWYRQILGQKVEFLVSFYNNEISEKSEIFDDQFSVERPDGSNFTLKIRSTKLEDSAMYFCASSEAGQREKLFFGSGTQLSVL.